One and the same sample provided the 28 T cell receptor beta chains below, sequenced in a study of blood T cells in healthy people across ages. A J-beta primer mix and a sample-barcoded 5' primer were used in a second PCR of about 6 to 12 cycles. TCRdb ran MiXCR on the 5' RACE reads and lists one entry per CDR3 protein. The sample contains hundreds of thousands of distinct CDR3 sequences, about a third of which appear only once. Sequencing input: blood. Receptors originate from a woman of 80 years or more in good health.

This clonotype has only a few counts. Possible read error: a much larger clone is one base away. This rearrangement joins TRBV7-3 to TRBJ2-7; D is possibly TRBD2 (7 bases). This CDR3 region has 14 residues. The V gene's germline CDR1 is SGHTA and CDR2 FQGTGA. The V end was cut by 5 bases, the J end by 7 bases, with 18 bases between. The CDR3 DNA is TGTGCCAGCAGCCGCGGGGGCCTTCGGAATGAGCAGTACTTC. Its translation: CASSRGGLRNEQYF.

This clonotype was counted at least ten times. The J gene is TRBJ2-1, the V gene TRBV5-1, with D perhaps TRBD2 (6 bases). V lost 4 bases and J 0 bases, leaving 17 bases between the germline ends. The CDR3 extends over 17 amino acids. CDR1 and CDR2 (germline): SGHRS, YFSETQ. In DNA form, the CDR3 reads TGCGCCAGCAGCCCGATAAGGCGGGGTAGCTCCTACAATGAGCAGTTCTTC. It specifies CASSPIRRGSSYNEQFF. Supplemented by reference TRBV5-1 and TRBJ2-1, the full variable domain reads KAGVTQTPRYLIKTRGQQVTLSCSPISGHRSVSWYQQTPGQGLQFLFEYFSETQRNKGNFPGRFSGRQFSNSRSEMNVSTLELGDSALYLCASSPIRRGSSYNEQFFGPGTRLTVL.

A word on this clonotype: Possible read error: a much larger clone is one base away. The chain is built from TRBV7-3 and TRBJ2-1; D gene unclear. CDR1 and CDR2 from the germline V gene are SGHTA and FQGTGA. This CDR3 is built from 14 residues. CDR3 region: CASSFMSSYNVQFF. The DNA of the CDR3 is TGTGCCAGCAGCTTTATGTCGTCCTACAATGTGCAGTTCTTC. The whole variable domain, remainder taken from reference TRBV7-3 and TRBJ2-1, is GAGVSQTPSNKVTEKGKYVELRCDPISGHTALYWYRQSLGQGPEFLIYFQGTGAADDSGLPNDRFFAVRPEGSVSTLKIQRTERGDSAVYLCASSFMSSYNVQFFGPGTRLTVL.

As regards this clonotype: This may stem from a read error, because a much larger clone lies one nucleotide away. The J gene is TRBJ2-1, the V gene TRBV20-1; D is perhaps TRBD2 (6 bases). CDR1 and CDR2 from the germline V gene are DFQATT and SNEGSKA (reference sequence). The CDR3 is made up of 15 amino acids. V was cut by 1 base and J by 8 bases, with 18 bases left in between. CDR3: CSARGVIAARYEQFF. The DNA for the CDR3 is TGCAGTGCTAGAGGGGTAATAGCGGCCCGATATGAGCAGTTCTTC.

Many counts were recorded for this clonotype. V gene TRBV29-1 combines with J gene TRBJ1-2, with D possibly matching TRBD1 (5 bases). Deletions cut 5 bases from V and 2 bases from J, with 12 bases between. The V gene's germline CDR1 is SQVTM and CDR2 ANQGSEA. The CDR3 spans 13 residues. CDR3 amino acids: CSVTSGVNYGYTF. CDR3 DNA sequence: TGCAGCGTTACCTCGGGGGTAAACTATGGCTACACCTTC.

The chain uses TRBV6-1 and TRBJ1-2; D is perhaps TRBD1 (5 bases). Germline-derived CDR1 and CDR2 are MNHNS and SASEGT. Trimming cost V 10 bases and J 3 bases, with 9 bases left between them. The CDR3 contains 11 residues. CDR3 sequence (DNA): TGTGCCACCCTCAGGGACTATGGCTACACCTTC. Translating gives CATLRDYGYTF.

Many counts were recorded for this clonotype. Here the CDR3 DNA reads TGCGCCAGCAGCTTAGGGACAGGGGGGAACAATGAGCAGTTCTTC. Protein product: CASSLGTGGNNEQFF. The genes are TRBV5-1 and TRBJ2-1; 11 nucleotides match TRBD1. J was trimmed by 5 bases and V by 2 bases; bases with no gene match: 3. CDR1 is SGHRS, CDR2 YFSETQ, per germline. This CDR3 spans 15 amino acids.

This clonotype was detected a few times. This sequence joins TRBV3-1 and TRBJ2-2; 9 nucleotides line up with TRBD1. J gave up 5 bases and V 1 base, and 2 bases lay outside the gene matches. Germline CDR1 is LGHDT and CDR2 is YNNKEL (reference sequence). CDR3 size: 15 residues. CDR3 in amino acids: CASSQGQGGTGELFF. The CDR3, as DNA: TGTGCCAGCAGCCAAGGACAGGGGGGAACCGGGGAGCTGTTTTTT.

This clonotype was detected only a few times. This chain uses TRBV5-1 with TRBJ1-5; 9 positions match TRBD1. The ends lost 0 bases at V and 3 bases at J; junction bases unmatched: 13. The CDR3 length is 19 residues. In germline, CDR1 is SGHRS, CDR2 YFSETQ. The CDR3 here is CASSLGLTGTGHINQPQHF. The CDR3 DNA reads TGCGCCAGCAGCTTGGGATTAACCGGGACAGGGCACATCAATCAGCCCCAGCATTTT.

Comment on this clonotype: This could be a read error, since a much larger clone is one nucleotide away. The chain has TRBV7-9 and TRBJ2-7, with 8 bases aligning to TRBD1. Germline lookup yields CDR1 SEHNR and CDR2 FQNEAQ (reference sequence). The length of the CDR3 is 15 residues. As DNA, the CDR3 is TGTTCCAGCAGCTTAGGACAGGGTAGGGGAAACGAGCAGTACTTC. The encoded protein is CSSSLGQGRGNEQYF.

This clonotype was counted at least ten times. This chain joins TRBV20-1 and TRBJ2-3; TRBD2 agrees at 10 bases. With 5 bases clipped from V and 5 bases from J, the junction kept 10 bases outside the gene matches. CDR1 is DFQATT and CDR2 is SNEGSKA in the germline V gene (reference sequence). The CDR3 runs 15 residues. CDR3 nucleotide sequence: TGCAGTGCTGATATAGCGGGGGGCTGGGAAGATACGCAGTATTTT. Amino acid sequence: CSADIAGGWEDTQYF.

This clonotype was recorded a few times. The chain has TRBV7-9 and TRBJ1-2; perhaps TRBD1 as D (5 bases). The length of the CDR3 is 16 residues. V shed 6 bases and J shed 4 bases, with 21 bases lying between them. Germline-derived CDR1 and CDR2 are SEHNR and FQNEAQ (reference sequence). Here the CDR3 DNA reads TGTGCCAGCAGTCCCTCCGTAGGGGCCCCGGGCTATGGCTACACCTTC. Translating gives CASSPSVGAPGYGYTF.

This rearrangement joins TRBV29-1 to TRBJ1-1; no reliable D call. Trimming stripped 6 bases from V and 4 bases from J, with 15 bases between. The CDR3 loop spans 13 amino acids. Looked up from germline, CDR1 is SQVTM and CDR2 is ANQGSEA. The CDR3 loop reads CSVGFTRGTEAFF. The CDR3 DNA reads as TGCAGCGTCGGTTTCACGCGGGGCACTGAAGCTTTCTTT.

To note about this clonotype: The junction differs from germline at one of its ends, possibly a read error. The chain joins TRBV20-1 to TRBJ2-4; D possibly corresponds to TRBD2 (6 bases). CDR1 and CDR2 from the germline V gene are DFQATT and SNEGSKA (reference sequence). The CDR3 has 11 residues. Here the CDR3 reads CSASFGGGEFF. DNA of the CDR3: TGCAGTGCTAGTTTTGGTGGCGGGGAGTTCTTC.

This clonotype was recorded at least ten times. CDR3 bases: TGTGCCAGCAGCCAAGATCTAAGCGGGGGCAGGAATGAGCAGTTCTTC. Its protein is CASSQDLSGGRNEQFF. The rearrangement uses TRBV3-1 and TRBJ2-1; TRBD2 aligns across 8 bases. The CDR3 is 16 residues long. Per the germline V gene, CDR1 is LGHDT and CDR2 is YNNKEL (reference sequence). Trimming removed 0 bases from V and 7 bases from J; junction bases left unmatched: 8.

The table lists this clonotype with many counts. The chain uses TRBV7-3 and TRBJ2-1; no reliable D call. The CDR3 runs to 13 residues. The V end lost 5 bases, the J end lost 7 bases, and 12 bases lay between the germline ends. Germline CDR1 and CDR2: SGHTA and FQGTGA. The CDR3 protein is CASSPTPRNEQFF. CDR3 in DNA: TGTGCCAGCAGCCCCACCCCAAGAAATGAGCAGTTCTTC. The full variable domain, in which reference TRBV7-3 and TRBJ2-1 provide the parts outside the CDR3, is GAGVSQTPSNKVTEKGKYVELRCDPISGHTALYWYRQSLGQGPEFLIYFQGTGAADDSGLPNDRFFAVRPEGSVSTLKIQRTERGDSAVYLCASSPTPRNEQFFGPGTRLTVL.

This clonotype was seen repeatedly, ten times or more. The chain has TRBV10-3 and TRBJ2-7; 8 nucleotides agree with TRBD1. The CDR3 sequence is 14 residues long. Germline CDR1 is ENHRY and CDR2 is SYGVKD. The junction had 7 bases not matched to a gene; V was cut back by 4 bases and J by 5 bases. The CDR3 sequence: CAISAMDREHEQYF. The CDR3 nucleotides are TGTGCCATCAGTGCGATGGACAGGGAACACGAGCAGTACTTC.

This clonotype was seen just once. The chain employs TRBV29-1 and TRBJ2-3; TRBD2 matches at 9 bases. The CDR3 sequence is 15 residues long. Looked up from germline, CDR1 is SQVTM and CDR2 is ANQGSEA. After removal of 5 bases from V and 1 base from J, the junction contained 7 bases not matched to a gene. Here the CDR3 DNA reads TGCAGCGTTATACTGGCGGGAGGGGGCACAGATACGCAGTATTTT. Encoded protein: CSVILAGGGTDTQYF.

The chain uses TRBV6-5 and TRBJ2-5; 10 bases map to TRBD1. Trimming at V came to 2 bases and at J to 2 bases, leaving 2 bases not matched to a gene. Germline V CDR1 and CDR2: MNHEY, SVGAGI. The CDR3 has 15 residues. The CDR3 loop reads CASSYVDRGQETQYF. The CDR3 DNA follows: TGTGCCAGCAGTTACGTGGACAGGGGGCAAGAGACCCAGTACTTC.

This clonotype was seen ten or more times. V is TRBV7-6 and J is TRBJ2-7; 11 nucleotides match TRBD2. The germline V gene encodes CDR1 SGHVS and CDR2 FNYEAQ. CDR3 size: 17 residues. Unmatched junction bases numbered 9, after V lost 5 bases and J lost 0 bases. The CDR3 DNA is TGTGCCAGCAGCCCAGACCTAGCGGGGGGCCTCTCCTACGAGCAGTACTTC. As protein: CASSPDLAGGLSYEQYF.

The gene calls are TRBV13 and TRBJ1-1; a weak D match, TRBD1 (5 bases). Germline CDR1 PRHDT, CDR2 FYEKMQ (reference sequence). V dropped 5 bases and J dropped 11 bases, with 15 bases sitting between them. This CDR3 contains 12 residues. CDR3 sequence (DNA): TGTGCCAGCAGCCCCAGGGTCTCGATGGCTTTCTTT. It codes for CASSPRVSMAFF. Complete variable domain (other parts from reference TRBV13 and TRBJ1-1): AAGVIQSPRHLIKEKRETATLKCYPIPRHDTVYWYQQGPGQDPQFLISFYEKMQSDKGSIPDRFSAQQFSDYHSELNMSSLELGDSALYFCASSPRVSMAFFGQGTRLTVV.

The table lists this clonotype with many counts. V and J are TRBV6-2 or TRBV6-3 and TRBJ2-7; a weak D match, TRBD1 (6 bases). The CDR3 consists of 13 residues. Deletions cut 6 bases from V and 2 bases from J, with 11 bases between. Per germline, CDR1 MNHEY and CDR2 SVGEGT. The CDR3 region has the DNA TGTGCCAGCAGCCGACAGGACCCCTACGAGCAGTACTTC. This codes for CASSRQDPYEQYF.

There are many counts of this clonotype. The CDR3 loop reads CASSIGYEQYF. The CDR3 bases are TGTGCCAGCAGTATTGGCTACGAGCAGTACTTC. J is TRBJ2-7 and V is TRBV6-1; no clear D. The CDR3 length is 11 residues. Trimming stripped 5 bases from V and 3 bases from J, with 5 bases between. Germline V gene sequence: CDR1 MNHNS, CDR2 SASEGT.

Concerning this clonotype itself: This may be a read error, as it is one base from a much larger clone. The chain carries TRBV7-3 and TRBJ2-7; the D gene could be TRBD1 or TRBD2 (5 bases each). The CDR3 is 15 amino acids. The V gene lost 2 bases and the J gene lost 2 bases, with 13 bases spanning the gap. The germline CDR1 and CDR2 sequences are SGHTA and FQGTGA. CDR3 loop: CASSLGWGTTYEQYF. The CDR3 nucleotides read TGTGCCAGCAGCTTAGGGTGGGGGACGACCTACGAGCAGTACTTC.

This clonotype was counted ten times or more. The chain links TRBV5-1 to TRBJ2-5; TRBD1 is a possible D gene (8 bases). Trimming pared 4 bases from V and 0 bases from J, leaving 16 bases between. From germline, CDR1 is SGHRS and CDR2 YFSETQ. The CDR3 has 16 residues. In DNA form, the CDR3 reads TGCGCCAGCAGCACGGACAGGGAGGGGCACCAAGAGACCCAGTACTTC. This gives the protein CASSTDREGHQETQYF.

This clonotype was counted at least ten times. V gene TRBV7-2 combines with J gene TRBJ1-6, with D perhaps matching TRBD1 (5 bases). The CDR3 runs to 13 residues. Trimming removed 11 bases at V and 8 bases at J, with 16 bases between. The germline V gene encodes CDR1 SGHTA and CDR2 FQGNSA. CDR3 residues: CAGSQGGDSPLHF. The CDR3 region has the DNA TGTGCCGGATCTCAGGGTGGCGATTCACCCCTCCACTTT.

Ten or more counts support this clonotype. The CDR3 DNA is TGTGCCAGCAGCGCGCGTGGGTCTCGGGGCACAGATACGCAGTATTTT. Its translation: CASSARGSRGTDTQYF. This rearrangement joins TRBV7-3 to TRBJ2-3; D is unresolved. This CDR3 region has 16 residues. The V gene's germline CDR1 is SGHTA and CDR2 FQGTGA. Trimming took off 5 bases at V and 1 base at J, with 16 bases between the two ends.

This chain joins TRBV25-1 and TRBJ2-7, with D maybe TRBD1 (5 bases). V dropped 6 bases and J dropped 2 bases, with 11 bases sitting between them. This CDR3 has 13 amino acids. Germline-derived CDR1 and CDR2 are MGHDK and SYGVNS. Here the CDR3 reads CASRDQGTYEQYF. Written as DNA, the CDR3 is TGTGCCAGCAGGGATCAGGGCACCTACGAGCAGTACTTC.